The 28 T cell receptor beta chains presented below share a single source sample, sequenced in a study of T cells in women clearing cervical HPV infection. The data were produced by immunoSEQ multiplex PCR, yet TCRdb's version contains in-frame clones alone and is incomplete. The record lists about 27,000 clones, of which the ten most abundant hold 8.5% to 14%. Sequences were obtained from blood buffy coat. All receptors come from a woman between 18 and 70 years old with a cervical HPV16 infection that either progressed to CIN3+ or cleared (not recorded which).

Worth noting for this clone: The read stops 3 residues short of the end of the CDR3; the missing end is completed from the germline J gene. The V call is TRBV7-9, the J call TRBJ1-1; D gene unclear. V dropped 5 bases and J dropped 0 bases, with 13 bases sitting between them. In germline, CDR1 is SEHNR, CDR2 FQNEAQ (reference sequence). The CDR3 spans 15 residues. CDR3 residues: CASSPPGQLNTEAFF. The CDR3 bases that were read are TGTGCCAGCAGCCCCCCAGGTCAGTTGAACACTGAA. Variable domain in full (rest from reference TRBV7-9 and TRBJ1-1): DTGVSQNPRHKITKRGQNVTFRCDPISEHNRLYWYRQTLGQGPEFLTYFQNEAQLEKSRLLSDRFSAERPKGSFSTLEIQRTEQGDSAMYLCASSPPGQLNTEAFFGQGTRLTVV.

The CDR3 bases that were read are TGTGCCAGCAGCGCAACCCCTGCGGAGACC. Translation gives CASSATPAET. The entire CDR3 reads CASSATPAETQYF. This chain uses TRBV11-3 with TRBJ2-5; D remains unclear. Read coverage stops 3 residues before the CDR3 terminus; the germline J gene supplies the remainder. CDR1 is SGHNT, CDR2 YENEEA, per germline. Trimming took off 5 bases at V and 5 bases at J, with 12 bases between the two ends. The CDR3 contains 13 residues.

With respect to this clone: The CDR3 end is not reached by the read, which stops 3 residues before it; the germline J gene fills it in. The J gene is TRBJ1-2, the V gene TRBV7-9; D remains unclear. The CDR3 is 14 amino acids. CDR1 SEHNR and CDR2 FQNEAQ come from the germline V gene (reference sequence). The chain's CDR3 is CASSLGSGFHDYTF. The CDR3 DNA, read in part, is TGTGCCAGCAGCTTAGGCTCGGGGTTCCACGAC.

Of note for this clone: The read ends 3 residues shy of where the CDR3 ends; the end is completed using the germline J gene. The chain employs TRBV29-1 and TRBJ1-1; 8 nucleotides line up with TRBD1. V lost 7 bases and J lost 4; bases outside the gene matches: 2. The CDR3 length is 11 residues. Per the germline V gene, CDR1 is SQVTM and CDR2 is ANQGSEA. The CDR3: CSGDRGTEAFF. The CDR3 DNA, read in part, is TGCAGCGGAGACAGGGGCACTGAA.

Turning to this clone: Sequencing ends 3 residues short of the CDR3 end; the germline J gene provides the rest. The chain links TRBV10-3 to TRBJ2-3; 7 nucleotides match TRBD1. CDR1 ENHRY and CDR2 SYGVKD come from the germline V gene. The CDR3 spans 15 residues. The CDR3 reads CAISEGGIAQETQYF. CDR3 DNA, as far as it was read: TGTGCCATCAGTGAAGGGGGCATTGCTCAAGAGACG.

Partial CDR3 DNA: TGTGCCAGTAGTCCGTCCCCCGTAACCTACGAG. As protein: CASSPSPVTYE. The whole CDR3 sequence reads CASSPSPVTYEQYF. V gene TRBV19 combines with J gene TRBJ2-7, with D unclear. The read ends 3 residues shy of where the CDR3 ends; the end is completed using the germline J gene. Germline V gene data show CDR1 as LNHDA and CDR2 as SQIVND (reference sequence). V was trimmed by 5 bases and J by 2 bases, leaving 13 bases between them. The CDR3 runs 14 residues.

As for this clone: The sequence runs out 3 residues before the end of the CDR3; the remainder is reconstructed from the germline J gene. J is TRBJ2-1 and V is TRBV18; maybe TRBD1 (5 bases). The CDR3 is 12 residues long. V gave up 5 bases and J gave up 9 bases, with 11 bases separating them. Germline CDR1 is KGHSH and CDR2 is LQKENI. Here the CDR3 reads CASSSRVGEQFF. Incomplete CDR3 DNA: TGTGCCAGCTCATCCAGGGTGGGTGAG.

A note on this clone: The observed sequence ends 3 residues before the CDR3 terminus, with the missing tail filled in from the germline J gene. This chain connects TRBV20-1 to TRBJ1-6; D possibly corresponds to TRBD1 (6 bases). CDR1 and CDR2 from the germline V gene are DFQATT and SNEGSKA (reference sequence). CDR3 length: 14 residues. Trimming pared 6 bases from V and 9 bases from J, leaving 18 bases between. The DNA read from the CDR3 is TGCAGTGCGAGAAAAACAGGGAACGGTTCACCC. Protein sequence: CSARKTGNGSP. From start to end, the CDR3 is CSARKTGNGSPLHF.

Of note for this clone: The CDR3 extends 3 residues past the end of the read, so its final part is completed from the germline J gene. This chain connects TRBV7-2 to TRBJ2-3, with unresolved D. The CDR3 is 12 residues long. The ends were cut back, 5 bases at V and 2 bases at J, with 5 bases in the middle. Germline CDR1 reads SGHTA; CDR2 reads FQGNSA. Incomplete CDR3 DNA: TGTGCCAGCAGCATATCCACAGATACG. Its protein product is CASSISTDT. The whole CDR3 sequence is CASSISTDTQYF.

As concerns this clone: The read ends 3 residues shy of where the CDR3 ends; the end is completed using the germline J gene. J is TRBJ1-1 and V is TRBV13; D is uncertain. The CDR3 is 16 amino acids. The germline V gene encodes CDR1 PRHDT and CDR2 FYEKMQ (reference sequence). Trimming took 0 bases from V and 4 from J, leaving 15 bases between them. The CDR3 bases that were read are TGTGCCAGCAGCTTAGGGCCAGCGGGGAGTGGCACTGAA. It translates to CASSLGPAGSGTE. The entire CDR3 protein is CASSLGPAGSGTEAFF.

As concerns this clone: Read coverage stops 3 residues before the CDR3 terminus; the germline J gene supplies the remainder. The chain joins TRBV7-2 to TRBJ2-5, with a tentative D call TRBD1 (5 bases). The germline gives CDR1 SGHTA, CDR2 FQGNSA. Trimming took 3 bases from V and 3 from J, leaving 11 bases between them. The CDR3 runs 14 residues. CDR3: CASSFYLGEETQYF. The sequenced part of the CDR3 DNA is TGTGCCAGCAGCTTCTACTTAGGGGAAGAGACC.

About this clone itself: The read ends 3 residues early relative to the CDR3; the germline J gene fills the gap. The chain uses TRBV29-1 and TRBJ2-1, with TRBD2 as a possible D gene (6 bases). V was trimmed by 1 base and J by 4 bases, leaving 11 bases between them. CDR3 length: 14 amino acids. Germline values: CDR1 SQVTM, CDR2 ANQGSEA. The sequenced part of the CDR3 DNA is TGCAGCGTTGAAGGGCGGGGAGAGTACAATGAG. Encoded protein: CSVEGRGEYNE. The whole CDR3 sequence is CSVEGRGEYNEQFF.

Comments on this clone: The observed sequence ends 3 residues before the CDR3 terminus, with the missing tail filled in from the germline J gene. The chain joins TRBV7-2 to TRBJ2-4, with D unresolved. CDR3 length: 13 amino acids. Germline CDR1 is SGHTA and CDR2 is FQGNSA. CDR3 loop: CASSLNKNYGQYF. The DNA read from the CDR3 is TGTGCCAGCAGCTTGAATAAGAACTATGGT.

A remark on this clone: The read ends 3 residues before the CDR3 terminus; that terminus is restored from the germline J gene. The rearrangement links TRBV7-2 to TRBJ2-7, with a weak D call TRBD2 (5 bases). V lost 5 bases to trimming and J lost 6 bases, with 14 bases between them. Per germline, CDR1 SGHTA and CDR2 FQGNSA. CDR3 length equals 13 residues. The CDR3 sequence: CASSPRLGGEQYF. The sequenced CDR3 bases are TGTGCCAGCAGCCCACGACTTGGAGGCGAG.

As to this clone: The CDR3 is cut off 3 residues early in the read; its end comes from the germline J gene. The J gene is TRBJ2-5, the V gene TRBV18; 8 positions agree with TRBD1. Per the germline V gene, CDR1 is KGHSH and CDR2 is LQKENI. The CDR3 runs 19 residues. V dropped 3 bases and J dropped 2; count of bases not matched to a gene: 17. The CDR3 DNA, read in part, is TGTGCCAGCTCACCCCCAGTTAAACTTTCAGGACAGGGACAAGAGACC. This sequence encodes CASSPPVKLSGQGQET. The whole CDR3 sequence is CASSPPVKLSGQGQETQYF. Based on the CDR3 plus reference TRBV18 and TRBJ2-5, the full variable domain is NAGVMQNPRHLVRRRGQEARLRCSPMKGHSHVYWYRQLPEEGLKFMVYLQKENIIDESGMPKERFSAEFPKEGPSILRIQQVVRGDSAAYFCASSPPVKLSGQGQETQYFGPGTRLLVL.

CDR3 DNA, as far as it was read: TGTGCCAGTAGGGACGGACAGGGGGGTCAGCCC. Translating gives CASRDGQGGQP. The CDR3, in full, reads CASRDGQGGQPQHF. The V call is TRBV19, the J call TRBJ1-5; 10 bases line up with TRBD1. The read comes to an end 3 residues before the CDR3 does, leaving the germline J gene to fill in the end. Per the germline V gene, CDR1 is LNHDA and CDR2 is SQIVND (reference sequence). CDR3 size: 14 residues. Trimming at V came to 6 bases and at J to 6 bases, leaving 5 bases not matched to a gene.

For this clone: The CDR3 is cut off 3 residues early in the read; its end comes from the germline J gene. The rearrangement uses TRBV20-1 and TRBJ1-1, with 7 bases lining up with TRBD1. V shed 3 bases, J shed 2 bases, and the junction held 9 bases outside the gene matches. CDR3 length: 15 residues. Per germline, CDR1 DFQATT and CDR2 SNEGSKA (reference sequence). The chain's CDR3 is CSARPSGTANTEAFF. The CDR3 DNA, read in part, is TGCAGTGCTAGGCCTTCCGGGACAGCAAACACTGAA.

A word on this clone: The CDR3 end lies 3 residues beyond the end of the read and is filled in from the germline J gene. The rearrangement uses TRBV18 and TRBJ1-5; D may be TRBD1 (6 bases). The CDR3 has 14 amino acids. Between the trimmed V and J ends, which lost 2 bases and 4 bases, there was a span of 9 bases. Germline V gene data show CDR1 as KGHSH and CDR2 as LQKENI. CDR3 sequence: CASSPERGNQPQHF. The sequenced CDR3 bases are TGTGCCAGCTCACCAGAGAGGGGGAATCAGCCC.

Comment on this clone: Coverage ceases 3 residues before the CDR3 finishes, and the germline J gene fills in the end. This chain links TRBV7-9 with TRBJ2-7; D uncertain. The CDR3 has 13 amino acids. Trimming shortened V by 4 bases and J by 4 bases, and 11 bases separated the two germline ends. Per germline, CDR1 SEHNR and CDR2 FQNEAQ (reference sequence). CDR3 bases read: TGTGCCAGCAGCTCCACCCTAGTTTACGAG. Residues: CASSSTLVYE. The full CDR3 is CASSSTLVYEQYF.

Points on this clone: The read ends 3 residues before the CDR3 terminus; that terminus is restored from the germline J gene. This chain uses TRBV20-1 with TRBJ2-3; TRBD2 matches at 9 bases. Germline V gene lookup returns CDR1 DFQATT and CDR2 SNEGSKA (reference sequence). V lost 3 bases, J lost 6 bases, and 13 bases stayed unmatched. The CDR3 has 16 amino acids. The sequenced CDR3 bases are TGCAGTGCTAGGGGTCCTAGCGGGGCATGGATGGATACG. It specifies CSARGPSGAWMDT. The whole CDR3 reads CSARGPSGAWMDTQYF.

With respect to this clone: The read comes to an end 3 residues before the CDR3 does, leaving the germline J gene to fill in the end. The rearrangement links TRBV19 to TRBJ2-2; 7 bases agree with TRBD1. The CDR3 spans 17 residues. Germline V gene sequence: CDR1 LNHDA, CDR2 SQIVND (reference sequence). The DNA read from the CDR3 is TGTGCCAGTAGTATCGCACAGGGGATGGCAACTAATGAAAAG. It specifies CASSIAQGMATNEK. The entire CDR3 reads CASSIAQGMATNEKLFF.

As concerns this clone: The observed sequence ends 3 residues before the CDR3 terminus, with the missing tail filled in from the germline J gene. This chain joins TRBV5-1 and TRBJ2-3; 7 positions match TRBD1. CDR1 SGHRS and CDR2 YFSETQ come from the germline V gene. There are 14 residues in the CDR3. CDR3 bases read: TGCGCCAGCTCTACAGGACAGGCGGAAGAGACG. It encodes CASSTGQAEET. The full CDR3 protein reads CASSTGQAEETQYF.

Turning to this clone: Read data end 3 residues before the CDR3 end; the end is taken from the germline J gene. This chain uses TRBV6-1 with TRBJ2-1; TRBD1 aligns across 9 bases. CDR3 size: 17 residues. V lost 0 bases and J lost 4; bases outside the gene matches: 7. Per the germline V gene, CDR1 is MNHNS and CDR2 is SASEGT. The sequenced CDR3 bases are TGTGCCAGCAGTGAAGCGGGTGGGACAGGGACATACAATGAG. Translated, it gives CASSEAGGTGTYNE. The whole CDR3 region reads CASSEAGGTGTYNEQFF.

On this clone: With the read ending 3 residues before the CDR3 end, the germline J gene is used to fill in that end. The V call is TRBV18, the J call TRBJ2-4; D gene ambiguous. Trimming took off 3 bases at V and 0 bases at J, with 9 bases between the two ends. Germline V lookup: CDR1 KGHSH, CDR2 LQKENI. CDR3 size: 15 residues. CDR3 bases read: TGTGCCAGCTCACCTAGTAGCCTAGCCAAAAACATT. Translation: CASSPSSLAKNI. The CDR3 as a whole reads CASSPSSLAKNIQYF.

On this clone itself: The observed sequence ends 3 residues before the CDR3 terminus, with the missing tail filled in from the germline J gene. This chain links TRBV6-1 with TRBJ1-5; a weak D match, TRBD1 (5 bases). The V end was cut by 0 bases, the J end by 7 bases, with 16 bases between. The CDR3 contains 16 residues. Germline lookup yields CDR1 MNHNS and CDR2 SASEGT. The covered CDR3 bases are TGTGCCAGCAGTGAAGCGCCGGACAAATTGGCGCAGCCC. Its translation: CASSEAPDKLAQP. The complete CDR3 sequence is CASSEAPDKLAQPQHF.

Worth noting for this clone: The sequence runs out 3 residues before the end of the CDR3; the remainder is reconstructed from the germline J gene. V gene TRBV7-2 combines with J gene TRBJ2-7; tentative D call: TRBD1 (6 bases). CDR3 size: 14 residues. Germline loops: CDR1 SGHTA, CDR2 FQGNSA. The V end lost 5 bases, the J end lost 2 bases, and 13 bases lay between the germline ends. CDR3 DNA (partial): TGTGCCAGCAGCCGGGACATCAGGACCTACGAG. It specifies CASSRDIRTYE. The full CDR3 is CASSRDIRTYEQYF.

A note on this clone: The read ends 3 residues before the CDR3 terminus; that terminus is restored from the germline J gene. The rearrangement links TRBV10-3 to TRBJ1-1; 9 bases fit TRBD1. The germline CDR1 and CDR2 sequences are ENHRY and SYGVKD. This CDR3 is built from 15 residues. The CDR3 loop is CAILPGGRTGDTAFF. The DNA read from the CDR3 is TGTGCCATCCTCCCGGGCGGGAGGACAGGGGATACA.

About this clone: The DNA ends 3 residues before the CDR3 does, and the rest of the CDR3 is filled in from the germline J gene. The chain has TRBV6-4 and TRBJ2-1; TRBD2 matches at 8 bases. The germline CDR1 and CDR2 sequences are MRHNA and SNTAGT. With V trimmed by 6 bases and J by 2 bases, 9 bases remained unmatched. The CDR3 extends over 16 amino acids. Incomplete CDR3 DNA: TGTGCCAGCAGAGTGTCCGGGACTAGTCCCTACAATGAG. Translating gives CASRVSGTSPYNE. The complete CDR3 protein is CASRVSGTSPYNEQFF.